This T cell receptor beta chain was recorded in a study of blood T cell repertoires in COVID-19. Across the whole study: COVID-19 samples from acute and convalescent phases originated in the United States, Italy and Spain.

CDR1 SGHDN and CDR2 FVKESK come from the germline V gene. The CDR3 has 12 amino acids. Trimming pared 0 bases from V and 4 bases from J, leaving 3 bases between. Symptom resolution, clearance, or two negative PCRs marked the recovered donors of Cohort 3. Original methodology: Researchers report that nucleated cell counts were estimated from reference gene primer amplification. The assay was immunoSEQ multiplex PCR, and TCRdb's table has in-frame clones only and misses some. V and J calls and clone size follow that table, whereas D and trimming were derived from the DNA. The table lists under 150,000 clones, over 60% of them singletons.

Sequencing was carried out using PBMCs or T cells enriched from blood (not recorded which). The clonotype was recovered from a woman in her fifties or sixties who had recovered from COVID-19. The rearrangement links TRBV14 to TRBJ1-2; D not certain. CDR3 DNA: TGTGCCAGCAGCCAAGACGGCTATGGCTACACCTTC. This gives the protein CASSQDGYGYTF.